These T cell receptor beta chains were read from a single sample in a study of CD8+CD57+ T cells in acquired aplastic anemia. TCRdb independently ran MiXCR on the reads; one entry per CDR3 protein. The sample records 150,000 to 200,000 distinct CDR3 sequences, around three fifths being singletons. The sample comprised sorted CD4+, CD8+, or CD8+CD57+ T cells (not recorded which) from PBMCs. The receptors here all came from a human donor with severe aplastic anemia or a healthy control (not recorded which). The CDR3 runs from the conserved cysteine through the conserved F or W. A D gene is named only where the DNA matches it firmly. Not every row has a clone size; where given, it reads once, few, many or a size class.

d_gene,v_gene,abundance,j_gene,CDR3nt,CDR3aa
TRBD1,TRBV25-1,.,TRBJ2-2,TGTGCCAGCAGTGCGCGACAGGGGGGTGCGAACACCGGGGAGCTGTTTTTT,CASSARQGGANTGELFF
TRBD1,TRBV5-1,.,TRBJ1-2,TGCGCCAGCAGCTTGGACGGGACAGGGTATGGAGGCTACACCTTC,CASSLDGTGYGGYTF
.,TRBV19,.,TRBJ2-7,TGTGCCAGTAGTATAAAGTTGCGAACCGAGCAGTACTTC,CASSIKLRTEQYF
TRBD2,TRBV6-1,many,TRBJ2-1,TGTGCCAGCAGTGAACTAGCGGGGGATTACAATGAGCAGTTCTTC,CASSELAGDYNEQFF
TRBD1,TRBV9,.,TRBJ1-3,TGTGCCAGCAGCCGTCGGGGAGGGGGCAGAGAAAACACCATATATTTT,CASSRRGGGRENTIYF
.,TRBV11-3,.,TRBJ2-5,TGTGCCAGCAGCCACTTTACGGAGACCCAGTACTTC,CASSHFTETQYF
.,TRBV25-1,.,TRBJ1-6,TGTGCCAGCAGTGACTTAGTGGGATCCAATTCACCCCTCCACTTT,CASSDLVGSNSPLHF
TRBD2,TRBV20-1,.,TRBJ2-7,TGCAGTGCGAGACTAGCGGGAGGTCCCTACGAGCAGTACTTC,CSARLAGGPYEQYF
TRBD1,TRBV27,many,TRBJ1-1,TGTGCCAGCAGTCCGGGACAGAAAACTTTCTTT,CASSPGQKTFF
TRBD1,TRBV20-1,once,TRBJ1-1,TGCAGTGCTAGAGCGGGGGACAGGAGCACTGAAGCTTTCTTT,CSARAGDRSTEAFF
TRBD1,TRBV2,.,TRBJ2-2,TGTGCCAGCAGTGGAGGATCCGGGACAGTGAACACCGGGGAGCTGTTTTTT,CASSGGSGTVNTGELFF
.,TRBV19,many,TRBJ1-1,TGTGCCAGTAGTATTAGTTCGGGGGGTAGGGGCACTGAAGCTTTCTTT,CASSISSGGRGTEAFF
TRBD2,TRBV19,few,TRBJ2-6,TGTGCCAGTACCTCATCGGGAGGGGCCGACGTCCTGACTTTC,CASTSSGGADVLTF
.,TRBV10-3,.,TRBJ1-1,TGTGCCATCAGTGAGACGGACAGCACTGAAGCTTTCTTT,CAISETDSTEAFF
.,TRBV11-2,.,TRBJ2-7,TGTGCCAGCAGCGCACAGGGGGGGGACTACGAGCAGTACTTC,CASSAQGGDYEQYF
.,TRBV19,.,TRBJ1-2,TGTGCCAGTAGTAATGACGGATCTAACTATGGCTACACCTTC,CASSNDGSNYGYTF
TRBD1,TRBV5-1,once,TRBJ2-5,TGTGCCAGCAGCTTGGTGGCAGGGGGATTAGGGACCCAGTACTTC,CASSLVAGGLGTQYF
.,TRBV7-2,.,TRBJ2-5,TGTGCCAGCAGCCCTGACGGACAAGAGACCCAGTACTTC,CASSPDGQETQYF
.,TRBV7-2,.,TRBJ1-1,TGTGCCAGCAGCTCAGAGCCGGGACGTCTCGGTGAAGATTTCTTT,CASSSEPGRLGEDFF
.,TRBV14,.,TRBJ2-7,TGTGCCAGCAGCCAAGTGGCAATATGGCAGTACTTC,CASSQVAIWQYF
TRBD1,TRBV20-1,.,TRBJ2-1,TGCAGTGCTAGAGATCGCGACAGGGGGCATGAGCAGTTCTTC,CSARDRDRGHEQFF
.,TRBV20-1,many,TRBJ2-3,TGCAGTGCTAGAGACCTCACGGGGTTGGAAGATACGCAGTATTTT,CSARDLTGLEDTQYF
.,TRBV2,.,TRBJ1-1,TGTGCCAGCAGTGTCGAAATGAGGGGCGAAGCTTTCTTT,CASSVEMRGEAFF
.,TRBV5-1,.,TRBJ2-1,TGCGCCAGCACCCTAGGGGGGACAGCAGACAATGAGCAGTTCTTC,CASTLGGTADNEQFF
TRBD2,TRBV20-1,.,TRBJ2-3,TGCAGTGCTAGATACGGCGGGACTAGATCTAGTGATACGCAGTATTTT,CSARYGGTRSSDTQYF
.,TRBV18,few,TRBJ2-1,TGTGCCAGCTCGCTACGGGACGTATCCTACAATGAGCAGTTCTTC,CASSLRDVSYNEQFF
.,TRBV15,.,TRBJ2-2,TGTGCCACCAGCAGAGTAGCGGGGGAGCTGTTTTTT,CATSRVAGELFF
TRBD2,TRBV5-6,.,TRBJ2-7,TGTGCCAGCAGCTTCGGCACTAGCGGGCTTACCTACGAGCAGTACTTC,CASSFGTSGLTYEQYF
TRBD2,TRBV7-8,once,TRBJ2-5,TGTGCCAGCGTCCGACTAGCGGGGGCCCAGACCCAGTACTTC,CASVRLAGAQTQYF
.,TRBV9,.,TRBJ2-3,TGTGCCAGCACTGACCTAGCCACCAACACAGATACGCAGTATTTT,CASTDLATNTDTQYF
TRBD2,TRBV24-1,.,TRBJ2-1,TGTGCCACCAGTGATCCCGGACTAGCGGGAGGGGTTGAGCAGTTCTTC,CATSDPGLAGGVEQFF
.,TRBV7-9,.,TRBJ2-7,TGTGCCAGCAGCTTAGAAGCTTTCGGGAGTTGGAACGAGCAGTACTTC,CASSLEAFGSWNEQYF
.,TRBV9,many,TRBJ1-1,TGTGCCAGCAGCGTAGACCCCGAAACCGGACAGACCCATGAAGCTTTCTTT,CASSVDPETGQTHEAFF
.,TRBV24-1,.,TRBJ2-3,TGTGCCACCAGTGCCGTTATGGGGTCCACAGATACGCAGTATTTT,CATSAVMGSTDTQYF
.,TRBV7-9,few,TRBJ1-2,TGTGCCAGCAGCTTAAGAAAGGGACAAGGCTACACCTTC,CASSLRKGQGYTF
.,TRBV12-5,.,TRBJ1-5,TGTGCTAGTGGTCTCGCCCAAGACACGGAACAGCCCCAGCATTTT,CASGLAQDTEQPQHF
.,TRBV2,.,TRBJ1-1,TGTGCCAGCAGTTACGCCGCTTCTGGACCAGCTTTCTTT,CASSYAASGPAFF
.,TRBV7-9,.,TRBJ2-1,TGTGCCAGTAGTACAACGATTTACAATGAGCAGTTCTTC,CASSTTIYNEQFF
TRBD2,TRBV7-8,.,TRBJ2-7,TGTGCCAGCAGCCCCTCAGCGGGAGGGTCCTCCTACGAGCAGTACTTC,CASSPSAGGSSYEQYF
TRBD2,TRBV25-1,few,TRBJ2-7,TGTGCCAGCAGTGCGCCCCTGGGGGGGATCGAGCAGTACTTC,CASSAPLGGIEQYF
.,TRBV4-2,.,TRBJ2-3,TGTGCCAGCAGCCAAGGAGGGGGGAGCACAGATACGCAGTATTTT,CASSQGGGSTDTQYF
.,TRBV7-9,many,TRBJ2-5,TGTGCCAGCAGCCCTCGGACAGTCCAAGAGACCCAGTACTTC,CASSPRTVQETQYF
.,TRBV4-3,.,TRBJ1-2,TGCGCCAGCAGCCAAGGAATCCCCGTACAGGGAACAATCCAGTATGGCTACACCTTC,CASSQGIPVQGTIQYGYTF
.,TRBV29-1,.,TRBJ1-2,TGCAGCGTTATGGGGGCGGGGAAGCATGGCTACACCTTC,CSVMGAGKHGYTF
TRBD1,TRBV7-9,.,TRBJ2-7,TGTGCCAGCAGCCACGATCCGGGACAGGGGAGTAACGAGCAGTACTTC,CASSHDPGQGSNEQYF
TRBD2,TRBV5-1,.,TRBJ2-7,TGCGCCAGCAGCTTCGCGACTAGCGGGAGGGCAGTTGACGAGCAGTACTTC,CASSFATSGRAVDEQYF
TRBD2,TRBV7-9,.,TRBJ2-5,TGCGCCAGCAGCCATAGGCTAGCGGGGAAATGGGGGACCCAGTACTTC,CASSHRLAGKWGTQYF
TRBD1,TRBV14,.,TRBJ1-2,TGTGCCAGCAGCCTCAAACCTACAGGGGGGGAGGACTATGGCTACACCTTC,CASSLKPTGGEDYGYTF
TRBD2,TRBV7-9,.,TRBJ2-7,TGTGCCAGCAGCTCTCTAGCGGGGGGAGGGGAGCAGTACTTC,CASSSLAGGGEQYF
.,TRBV29-1,.,TRBJ2-7,TGCAGCGTTGAAGGGGGGAACGTCACCTACGAGCAGTACTTC,CSVEGGNVTYEQYF
.,TRBV2,.,TRBJ1-1,TGTGCCAGCAATCGCAGGGCCCTTGAAGCTTTCTTT,CASNRRALEAFF